The clone carrying this T cell receptor beta chain was counted only a few times. The antigen is undetermined. V lost 1 base, J lost 6 bases, and 9 bases lay in between. CDR3 length equals 14 residues. The germline V gene has CDR1 MNHEY and CDR2 SVGAGI. The data were obtained in a study of CD8 T cells in ankylosing spondylitis. MiXCR was run by TCRdb on the 5' RACE reads, yielding one entry per CDR3 protein. The table shows 300,000 to 400,000 distinct CDR3 sequences, with about 15% occurring only once. Study findings and constraints: Earlier authors reported some of these motif variants in reactive arthritis synovial fluid and blood. A TCR beta motif of 7 to 9 highly homologous variants seemed to mark ankylosing spondylitis blood.

The material sequenced was blood, either unsorted or a sorted T cell fraction (not recorded which). This clonotype originated in a male donor with ankylosing spondylitis or in good health (not recorded which). The chain employs TRBV6-5 and TRBJ1-4; D possibly corresponds to TRBD1 (5 bases). CDR3 residues: CASSYLGQDEKLFF. CDR3 in DNA: TGTGCCAGCAGTTACTTGGGGCAGGATGAAAAACTGTTTTTT.